This T cell receptor (beta chain) was observed in a study of Graves' ophthalmopathy and Graves' hyperthyroidism. Background on the study: Peripheral blood sampling preceded any treatment and occurred at initial diagnosis. Study-level findings and limits: Clonotypes were expanded in thyroid at above 0.001 frequency, and most also appeared in blood.

As the template, RNA transcripts were used to amplify TCR beta CDR3 regions. RT-PCR with HTBI primers came first, then second-round multiplex PCR. TCRdb itself ran the multiplex PCR reads through MiXCR, one entry per CDR3 protein. The repertoire holds approximately 480,000 distinct CDR3 sequences, 13% to 15% seen once, with 9.8% in the top ten. CDR1 and CDR2 (germline): SGHVS, FQNEAQ. The ends lost 5 bases at V and 6 bases at J; junction bases unmatched: 6. The CDR3 contains 13 residues. Researchers turned away patients with other autoimmune diseases, uncontrolled infections, pregnancy or lactation. Isolation of PBMCs was performed using 8 to 10 ml of fresh peripheral blood. Concerning this clonotype itself: Its antigen is unidentified.

The clonotype comes from a woman aged 25 to 39 with Graves' ophthalmopathy. The V gene is TRBV7-8, the J gene TRBJ1-1; 7 nucleotides agree with TRBD1. The sample comprised blood. CDR3 nucleotide sequence: TGTGCCAGCAGCCACGGGACAGTTTCTGAAGCTTTCTTT. Its translation: CASSHGTVSEAFF.